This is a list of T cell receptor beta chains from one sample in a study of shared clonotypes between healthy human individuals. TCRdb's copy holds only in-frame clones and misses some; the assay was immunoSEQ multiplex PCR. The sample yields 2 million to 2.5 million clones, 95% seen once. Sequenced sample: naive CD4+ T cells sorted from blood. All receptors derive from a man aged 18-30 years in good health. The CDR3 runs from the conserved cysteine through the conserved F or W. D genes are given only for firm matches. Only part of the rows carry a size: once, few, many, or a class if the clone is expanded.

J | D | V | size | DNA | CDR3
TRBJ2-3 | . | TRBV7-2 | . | TGTGCCAGCAGCTTGGGGCAGCTCACAGATACGCAGTATTTT | CASSLGQLTDTQYF
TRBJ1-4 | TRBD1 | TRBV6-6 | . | TGTGCCAGCAGAACGACAGGGGGTAATGAAAAACTGTTTTTT | CASRTTGGNEKLFF
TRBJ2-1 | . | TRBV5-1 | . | TGCGCCAGCAGCTTGGCCGAATGGTTCGGATACAATGAGCAGTTCTTC | CASSLAEWFGYNEQFF
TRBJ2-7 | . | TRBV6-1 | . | TGTGCCAGTAAACAGGCCTACGAGCAGTACTTC | CASKQAYEQYF
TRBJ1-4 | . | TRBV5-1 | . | TGCGCCAGCAGCTTTACAGGGCCTAATGAAAAACTGTTTTTT | CASSFTGPNEKLFF
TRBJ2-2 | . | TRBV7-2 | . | TGTGCCAGCAGTCGTACCGGGTCGGGGGCCGGGGAGCTGTTTTTT | CASSRTGSGAGELFF
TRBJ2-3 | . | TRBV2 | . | TGTGCCAGCAGTGGACTATCCGGGGGCACAGATACGCAGTATTTT | CASSGLSGGTDTQYF
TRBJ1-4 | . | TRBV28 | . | TGTGCCAGCAGTTTGGCAACAGGGACTAATGAAAAACTGTTTTTT | CASSLATGTNEKLFF
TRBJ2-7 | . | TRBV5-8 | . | TGTGCCAGCATCCGCCTCGGGGGGTCTGGGGGACAAAACTACGAGCAGTACTTC | CASIRLGGSGGQNYEQYF
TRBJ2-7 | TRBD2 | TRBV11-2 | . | TGTGCCAGCAGGAAACTAGCGGGAGCCTACGAGCAGTACTTC | CASRKLAGAYEQYF
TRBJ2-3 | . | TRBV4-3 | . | TGCGCCAGCAGCCAAGCCGCGCGCGGTGGAGATACGCAGTATTTT | CASSQAARGGDTQYF
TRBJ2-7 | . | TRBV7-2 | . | TGTGCCAGCAGCTTAAGCGCAGTCTCCTACGAGCAGTACTTC | CASSLSAVSYEQYF
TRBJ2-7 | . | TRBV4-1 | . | TGCGCCAGCAGCCAAGTAGCCGGGGGCGAGCAGTACTTC | CASSQVAGGEQYF
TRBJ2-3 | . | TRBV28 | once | TGTGCCAGCGATTCGGGACCCCAGGGCACAGATACGCAGTATTTT | CASDSGPQGTDTQYF
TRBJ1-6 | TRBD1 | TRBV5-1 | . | TGCGCCAGCAGCTTGGAGGGACAGGCTGCGAATTCACCCCTCCACTTT | CASSLEGQAANSPLHF
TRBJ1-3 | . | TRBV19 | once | TGTGCCAGTAGCGACAGGCCTTACTCTGGAAACACCATATATTTT | CASSDRPYSGNTIYF
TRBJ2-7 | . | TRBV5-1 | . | TGCGCCAGCAGCCGGGGGACAGAAGGCGAGCAGTACTTC | CASSRGTEGEQYF
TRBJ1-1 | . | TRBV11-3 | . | TGTGCCAGCAGCTTAGACGGCGTGAACACTGAAGCTTTCTTT | CASSLDGVNTEAFF
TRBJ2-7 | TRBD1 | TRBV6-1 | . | TGTGCCAGCAGTGAACGACAGGGGGCAAGGAACGAGCAGTACTTC | CASSERQGARNEQYF
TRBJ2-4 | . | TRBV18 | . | TGTGCCAGCTCACCACTACAGGGGGGGAAAAACATTCAATACTTC | CASSPLQGGKNIQYF
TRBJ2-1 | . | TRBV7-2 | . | TGTGCCAGCATGGCGTATATAGACAATGAGCAGTTCTTC | CASMAYIDNEQFF
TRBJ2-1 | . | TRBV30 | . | TGTGCCTGGAGCTCCGGGGGAAGCTCCTACAATGAGCAGTTCTTC | CAWSSGGSSYNEQFF
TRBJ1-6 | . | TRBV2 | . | TGTGCCAGCAGTGAATGGGCCTTGAATTCACCCCTCCACTTT | CASSEWALNSPLHF
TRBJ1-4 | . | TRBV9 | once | TGTGCCAGCAGCGCCGGCACAGATGGTGAAAAACTGTTTTTT | CASSAGTDGEKLFF
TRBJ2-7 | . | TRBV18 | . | TGTGCCAGCTCACCACCGGGACAGCTTCTTGGAGGGTACGAGCAGTACTTC | CASSPPGQLLGGYEQYF
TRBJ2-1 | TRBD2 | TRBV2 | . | TGTGCCAGCAGTGCTAGCGGGAGCTACAATGAGCAGTTCTTC | CASSASGSYNEQFF
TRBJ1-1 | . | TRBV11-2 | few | TGTGCCAGCAGCTTAGATCCAGCCGGCACTGAAGCTTTCTTT | CASSLDPAGTEAFF
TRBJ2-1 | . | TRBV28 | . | TGTGCCAGCAGTTTTTTGGACAGTCGGGTGGGCAATGAGCAGTTCTTC | CASSFLDSRVGNEQFF
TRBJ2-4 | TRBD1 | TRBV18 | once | TGTGCCAGCTCAGCGGGACAGGGGGACATTCAGTACTTC | CASSAGQGDIQYF
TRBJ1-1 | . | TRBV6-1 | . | TGTGCCAGCAGTGGGGACACGCTAAGGACCTTGAACACTGAAGCTTTCTTT | CASSGDTLRTLNTEAFF
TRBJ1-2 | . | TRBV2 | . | TGTGCTTCTCCCGGCGCGGGGTCACCCAACTATGGCTACACCTTC | CASPGAGSPNYGYTF
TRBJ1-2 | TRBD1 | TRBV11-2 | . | TGTGCCAGCAGTTCGGACAGGCTGATCTATGGCTACACCTTC | CASSSDRLIYGYTF
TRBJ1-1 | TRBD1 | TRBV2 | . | TGTGCCAGCAGGGCAGAGGGGGCGGGGACTGAAGCTTTCTTT | CASRAEGAGTEAFF
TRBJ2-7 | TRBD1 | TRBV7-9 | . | TGTGCCAGCACACTGACAGGGGCCTACGAGCAGTACTTC | CASTLTGAYEQYF
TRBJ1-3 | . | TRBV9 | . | TGTGCCAGCAGCGTAGTAGTCGGGGGACGGGGAAACACCATATATTTT | CASSVVVGGRGNTIYF
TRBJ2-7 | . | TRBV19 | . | TGTGCCAGTAGACGCCAGGGGTCCTACGAGCAGTACTTC | CASRRQGSYEQYF